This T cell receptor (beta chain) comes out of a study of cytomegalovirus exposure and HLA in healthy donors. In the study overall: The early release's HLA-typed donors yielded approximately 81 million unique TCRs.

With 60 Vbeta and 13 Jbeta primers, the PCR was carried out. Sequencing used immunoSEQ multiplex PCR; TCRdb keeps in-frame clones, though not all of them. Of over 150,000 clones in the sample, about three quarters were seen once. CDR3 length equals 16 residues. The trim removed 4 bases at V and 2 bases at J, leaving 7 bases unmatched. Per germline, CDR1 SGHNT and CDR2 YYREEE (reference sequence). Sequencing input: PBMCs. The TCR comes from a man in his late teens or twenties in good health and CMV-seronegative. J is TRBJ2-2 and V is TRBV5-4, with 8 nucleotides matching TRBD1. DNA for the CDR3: TGTGCCAGCAGCCCGGACAGGGAAGGTAACACCGGGGAGCTGTTTTTT. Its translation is CASSPDREGNTGELFF.